This is a list of T cell receptor beta chains from one sample in a study of control samples from healthy donors and cancer patients. Generated by immunoSEQ multiplex PCR, the TCRdb table keeps only in-frame clones and is missing some. The profile shows roughly 160,000 clones, under 96% of them singletons. Specimen: blood. The receptors originated from a woman aged 25-40 years in good health. Each CDR3 is given with its conserved first and last residue. Each record gives: V gene, D gene, clone size, J gene, CDR3 protein, CDR3 DNA. A D gene is named only where the DNA matches it firmly. Size is omitted from some rows. Given values are once, few, many or a class for expanded clones.

V: TRBV5-6; D: TRBD1; size: once; J: TRBJ1-2; CDR3: CASSSDRVNYGYTF; DNA: TGTGCCAGCAGTTCAGACAGGGTAAACTATGGCTACACCTTC
V: TRBV5-1; D: .; size: .; J: TRBJ2-2; CDR3: CASSLMIVGENTGELFF; DNA: TGCGCCAGCAGCTTGATGATCGTTGGTGAGAACACCGGGGAGCTGTTTTTT
V: TRBV6-4; D: .; size: .; J: TRBJ2-1; CDR3: CASSDSETGLSEQFF; DNA: TGTGCCAGCAGTGACTCGGAGACAGGACTCTCTGAGCAGTTCTTC
V: TRBV7-3; D: TRBD2; size: .; J: TRBJ2-3; CDR3: CASSLSGRADTQYF; DNA: TGTGCCAGCAGCTTAAGCGGGAGGGCAGATACGCAGTATTTT
V: TRBV29-1; D: .; size: .; J: TRBJ1-4; CDR3: CSVGRSVEKLFF; DNA: TGCAGCGTTGGTCGGAGCGTGGAAAAACTGTTTTTT
V: TRBV6-1; D: TRBD1; size: .; J: TRBJ1-1; CDR3: CASSEGTGLNTEAFF; DNA: TGTGCCAGCAGTGAGGGGACAGGGCTGAACACTGAAGCTTTCTTT
V: TRBV29-1; D: .; size: .; J: TRBJ1-1; CDR3: CSVEERHPRTEAFF; DNA: TGCAGCGTTGAAGAGAGGCATCCTAGGACTGAAGCTTTCTTT
V: TRBV4-2; D: TRBD1; size: .; J: TRBJ1-5; CDR3: CASSQEGTGGNQPQHF; DNA: TGTGCCAGCAGCCAAGAAGGAACAGGGGGCAATCAGCCCCAGCATTTT
V: TRBV6-1; D: .; size: .; J: TRBJ2-7; CDR3: CASSEEAGASYEQYF; DNA: TGTGCCAGCAGTGAAGAGGCCGGGGCGTCCTACGAGCAGTACTTC
V: TRBV27; D: .; size: .; J: TRBJ1-1; CDR3: CASSLFTGYTEAFF; DNA: TGTGCCAGCAGTTTATTTACAGGGTACACTGAAGCTTTCTTT
V: TRBV3-1/TRBV3-2; D: TRBD2; size: .; J: TRBJ2-7; CDR3: CASSQGSGRSLSEQYF; DNA: TGTGCCAGCAGCCAAGGATCCGGGAGGAGTCTTAGCGAGCAGTACTTC
V: TRBV6-5; D: TRBD1; size: .; J: TRBJ1-1; CDR3: CASSFAGGTEAFF; DNA: TGTGCCAGCAGTTTCGCAGGGGGCACTGAAGCTTTCTTT
V: TRBV13; D: TRBD1; size: .; J: TRBJ1-1; CDR3: CASSSRDRVTEAFF; DNA: TGTGCCAGCAGCTCGAGGGACAGGGTGACTGAAGCTTTCTTT
V: TRBV19; D: .; size: once; J: TRBJ1-1; CDR3: CASSPDRDTEAFF; DNA: TGTGCCAGTAGTCCGGACCGAGACACTGAAGCTTTCTTT
V: TRBV19; D: .; size: once; J: TRBJ1-2; CDR3: CASSLAGILNYGYTF; DNA: TGTGCCAGTAGTCTCGCGGGAATTTTAAACTATGGCTACACCTTC
V: TRBV3-1/TRBV3-2; D: .; size: .; J: TRBJ2-4; CDR3: CASSHAAKNIQYF; DNA: TGTGCCAGCAGCCATGCGGCGAAAAACATTCAGTACTTC
V: TRBV6-5; D: TRBD1; size: .; J: TRBJ1-5; CDR3: CASSYSGTANQPQHF; DNA: TGTGCCAGCAGTTACTCCGGGACAGCTAATCAGCCCCAGCATTTT
V: TRBV27; D: .; size: .; J: TRBJ2-1; CDR3: CASSLYGSPAEQFF; DNA: TGTGCCAGCAGTTTATATGGTTCACCCGCTGAGCAGTTCTTC
V: TRBV4-1; D: .; size: .; J: TRBJ1-1; CDR3: CASSQGGSLEAFF; DNA: TGCGCCAGCAGCCAAGGGGGGAGTCTAGAAGCTTTCTTT
V: TRBV6-5; D: .; size: once; J: TRBJ2-1; CDR3: CALGERSSSYNEQFF; DNA: TGTGCCCTTGGGGAGCGTTCAAGCTCCTACAATGAGCAGTTCTTC
V: TRBV3-1/TRBV3-2; D: .; size: .; J: TRBJ2-2; CDR3: CASNRIGQRAGELFF; DNA: TGTGCCAGCAACCGGATCGGTCAGCGCGCCGGGGAGCTGTTTTTT
V: TRBV28; D: .; size: .; J: TRBJ2-7; CDR3: CASSFRWDGFLEQYF; DNA: TGTGCCAGCAGTTTCCGGTGGGACGGGTTCCTCGAGCAGTACTTC
V: TRBV29-1; D: .; size: once; J: TRBJ1-5; CDR3: CSVRGGADNQPQHF; DNA: TGCAGCGTCCGGGGCGGGGCTGACAATCAGCCCCAGCATTTT
V: TRBV30; D: TRBD2; size: .; J: TRBJ2-5; CDR3: CAWRDLGVGGETQYF; DNA: TGTGCCTGGAGGGACTTAGGGGTGGGAGGGGAGACCCAGTACTTC
V: TRBV19; D: TRBD1; size: .; J: TRBJ2-5; CDR3: CASSIKTGTGLQETQYF; DNA: TGTGCCAGTAGTATCAAGACCGGGACAGGGCTACAAGAGACCCAGTACTTC
V: TRBV25-1; D: .; size: .; J: TRBJ2-7; CDR3: CASSEYGGPLHEQYF; DNA: TGTGCCAGCAGTGAATATGGGGGGCCCTTGCACGAGCAGTACTTC
V: TRBV18; D: .; size: .; J: TRBJ2-7; CDR3: CASSPRSTDEQYF; DNA: TGTGCCAGCTCACCACGTAGTACCGACGAGCAGTACTTC